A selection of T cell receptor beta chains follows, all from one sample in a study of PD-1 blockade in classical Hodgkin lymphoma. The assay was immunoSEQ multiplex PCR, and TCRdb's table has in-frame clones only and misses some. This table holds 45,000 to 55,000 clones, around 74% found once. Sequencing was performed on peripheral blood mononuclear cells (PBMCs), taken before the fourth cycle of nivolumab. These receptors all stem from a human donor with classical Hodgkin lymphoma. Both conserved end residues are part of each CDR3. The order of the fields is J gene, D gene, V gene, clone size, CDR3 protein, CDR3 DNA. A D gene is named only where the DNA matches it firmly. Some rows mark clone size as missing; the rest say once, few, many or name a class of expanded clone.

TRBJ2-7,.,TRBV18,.,CASSPPLSSYEQYF,TGTGCCAGCTCACCTCCCCTCAGCTCCTACGAGCAGTACTTC
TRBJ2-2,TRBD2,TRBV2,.,CASRGLATNTGELFF,TGTGCCAGCAGGGGACTAGCGACGAACACCGGGGAGCTGTTTTTT
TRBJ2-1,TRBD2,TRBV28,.,CASSPIGLAGAYNEQFF,TGTGCCAGCAGTCCTATCGGACTAGCGGGAGCCTACAATGAGCAGTTCTTC
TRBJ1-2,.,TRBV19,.,CASSPTGRWGYTF,TGTGCCAGTAGTCCTACGGGTCGCTGGGGCTACACCTTC
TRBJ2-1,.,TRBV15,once,CATSRLIPGLQRPFSYNEQFF,TGTGCCACCAGCAGATTGATTCCCGGGTTGCAAAGACCTTTCTCCTACAATGAGCAGTTCTTC
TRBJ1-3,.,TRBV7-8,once,CASSQGAGEPGNTIYF,TGTGCCAGCAGCCAGGGAGCAGGGGAGCCTGGAAACACCATATATTTT
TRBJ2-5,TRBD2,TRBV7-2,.,CASSLTNGLGPKGTQYF,TGTGCCAGCAGCTTGACCAATGGACTAGGGCCCAAGGGGACCCAGTACTTC
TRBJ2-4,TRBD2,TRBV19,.,CASSPPGLAGGYQYF,TGTGCCAGTAGTCCTCCGGGACTAGCGGGGGGGTATCAGTACTTC
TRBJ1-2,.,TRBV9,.,CASSVGPSYGYTF,TGTGCCAGCAGCGTAGGCCCGTCATATGGCTACACCTTC
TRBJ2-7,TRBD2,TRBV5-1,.,CASSLLAGDAEQYF,TGCGCCAGCAGCTTACTAGCGGGAGACGCCGAGCAGTACTTC
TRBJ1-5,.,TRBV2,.,CASSAGPQPQHF,TGTGCCAGCAGTGCGGGACCTCAGCCCCAGCATTTT
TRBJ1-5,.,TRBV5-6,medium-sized,CASSLAYSGGRFDNQPQHF,TGTGCCAGCAGCTTGGCCTATTCTGGGGGGCGCTTCGACAATCAGCCCCAGCATTTT
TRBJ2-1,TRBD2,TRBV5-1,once,CASSVGLAGPLDNEQFF,TGCGCCAGCAGCGTGGGACTAGCGGGACCCCTAGACAATGAGCAGTTCTTC
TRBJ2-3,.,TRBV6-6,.,CASSYSRSTDTQYF,TGTGCCAGCAGTTACTCCCGGAGCACAGATACGCAGTATTTT
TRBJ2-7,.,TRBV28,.,CASSLSRVREQYF,TGTGCCAGCAGTTTATCCAGGGTACGCGAGCAGTACTTC
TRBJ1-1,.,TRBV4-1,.,CASSQENTEAFF,TGCGCCAGCAGCCAAGAGAACACTGAAGCTTTCTTT
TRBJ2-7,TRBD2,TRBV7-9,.,CASSLLGGTSYEQYF,TGTGCCAGCAGCTTATTGGGGGGGACCTCCTACGAGCAGTACTTC
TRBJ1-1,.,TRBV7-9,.,CASSPIGNLNTEAFF,TGTGCCAGCAGCCCAATCGGGAACCTGAACACTGAAGCTTTCTTT
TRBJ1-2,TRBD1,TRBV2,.,CARGGQGGGYTF,TGTGCCAGAGGGGGACAGGGTGGAGGCTACACCTTC
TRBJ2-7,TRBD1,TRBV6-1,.,CAVGTGGAYEQYF,TGTGCCGTCGGGACAGGGGGGGCCTACGAGCAGTACTTC
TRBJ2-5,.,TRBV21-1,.,CASSNNYFILAGEGPIETQYF,TGTGCCAGCAGCAACAATTACTTTATTCTAGCGGGAGAAGGACCGATAGAGACCCAGTACTTC
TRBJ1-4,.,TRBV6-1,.,CASSEGPGSEKLFF,TGTGCCAGCAGTGAAGGACCCGGGAGCGAAAAACTGTTTTTT
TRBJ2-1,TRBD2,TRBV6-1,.,CASSEPGLAGTEQFF,TGTGCCAGCAGTGAGCCGGGACTAGCGGGTACTGAGCAGTTCTTC
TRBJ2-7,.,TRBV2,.,CASSYWGSYEQYF,TGTGCCAGCAGTTACTGGGGTTCCTACGAGCAGTACTTC
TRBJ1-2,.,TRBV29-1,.,CSVEDLRGTHGYTF,TGCAGCGTTGAAGATCTTCGGGGTACCCATGGCTACACCTTC
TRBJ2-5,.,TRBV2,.,CASMREVQETQYF,TGTGCCAGCATGCGGGAAGTACAAGAGACCCAGTACTTC
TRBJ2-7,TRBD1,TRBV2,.,CASTGQGRGEQYF,TGTGCCAGCACTGGACAGGGAAGAGGCGAGCAGTACTTC
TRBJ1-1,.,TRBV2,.,CASSSRVRTSAFF,TGTGCCAGCAGTTCCCGGGTCCGGACGAGTGCTTTCTTT
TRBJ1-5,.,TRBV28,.,CASSFKWGRNQPQHF,TGTGCCAGCAGTTTTAAATGGGGACGGAATCAGCCCCAGCATTTT
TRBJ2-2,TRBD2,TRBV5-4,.,CASSYPGLAGGANTGELFF,TGTGCCAGCAGCTATCCGGGACTAGCGGGAGGCGCGAACACCGGGGAGCTGTTTTTT
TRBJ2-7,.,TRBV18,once,CASSQPEGNEQYF,TGTGCCAGCTCTCAACCCGAGGGAAACGAGCAGTACTTC
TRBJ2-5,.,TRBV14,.,CASSPNLETQYF,TGTGCCAGCAGCCCGAACCTTGAGACCCAGTACTTC
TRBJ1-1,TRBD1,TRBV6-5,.,CASSPTGQGYTEAFF,TGTGCCAGCAGTCCGACGGGACAGGGGTACACTGAAGCTTTCTTT
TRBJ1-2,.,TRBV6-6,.,CASSYSPGPNYGYTF,TGTGCCAGCAGTTACTCCCCGGGGCCTAACTATGGCTACACCTTC
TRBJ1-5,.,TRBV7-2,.,CASSLSVLSNQPQHF,TGTGCCAGCAGCCTCAGCGTCCTGAGCAATCAGCCCCAGCATTTT
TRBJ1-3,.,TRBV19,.,CASSNPGHPTSGNTIYF,TGTGCCAGTAGTAATCCGGGACACCCCACCTCTGGAAACACCATATATTTT
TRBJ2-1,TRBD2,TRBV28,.,CASIGAGAKNEQFF,TGTGCCAGCATTGGGGCGGGAGCTAAGAATGAGCAGTTCTTC
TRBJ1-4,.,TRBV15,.,CATSSASGSGEKLFF,TGTGCCACCAGCAGTGCCTCCGGGTCCGGTGAAAAACTGTTTTTT
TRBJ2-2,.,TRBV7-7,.,CASSLGASNDDTGELFF,TGTGCTAGCAGCTTAGGTGCTAGTAACGACGACACCGGGGAGCTGTTTTTT
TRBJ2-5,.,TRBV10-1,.,CASSESPGETQYF,TGCGCCAGCAGTGAGTCCCCGGGGGAGACCCAGTACTTC
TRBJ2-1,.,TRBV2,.,CASTIGSVGEQFF,TGTGCCAGCACGATTGGGTCTGTTGGTGAGCAGTTCTTC
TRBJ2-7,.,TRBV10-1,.,CASSGQARDEQYF,TGCGCCAGCAGTGGACAGGCACGTGACGAGCAGTACTTC
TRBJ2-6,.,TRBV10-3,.,CAISDSGVSGANVLTF,TGTGCCATCAGTGATTCAGGGGTCTCTGGGGCCAACGTCCTGACTTTC
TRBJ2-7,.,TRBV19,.,CASTPQGAGENEQYF,TGTGCCAGTACGCCTCAAGGGGCGGGCGAAAACGAGCAGTACTTC
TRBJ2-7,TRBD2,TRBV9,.,CASSVGLAGVSEQYF,TGTGCCAGCAGCGTAGGACTAGCGGGAGTCTCCGAGCAGTACTTC
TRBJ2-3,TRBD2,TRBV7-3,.,CASSSGLAGVGGTDTQYF,TGTGCCAGCAGCTCGGGACTAGCGGGAGTGGGCGGCACAGATACGCAGTATTTT
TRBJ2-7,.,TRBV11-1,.,CASSPGVVTYYSYEQYF,TGTGCCAGCAGCCCAGGGGTCGTAACTTATTATTCCTACGAGCAGTACTTC
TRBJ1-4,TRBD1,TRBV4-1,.,CASSSRQGPATNEKLFF,TGCGCCAGCAGCTCTCGACAGGGCCCAGCAACTAATGAAAAACTGTTTTTT
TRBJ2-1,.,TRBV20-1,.,CSAYLGYQFF,TGCAGTGCTTATTTGGGCTATCAGTTCTTC
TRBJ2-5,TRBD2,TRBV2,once,CASSLSWGLAGGYQETQYF,TGTGCCAGCAGTCTATCATGGGGACTAGCGGGAGGGTACCAAGAGACCCAGTACTTC
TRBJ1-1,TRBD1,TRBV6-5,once,CASSRRQGWTEAFF,TGTGCCAGCAGCCGACGACAGGGTTGGACTGAAGCTTTCTTT
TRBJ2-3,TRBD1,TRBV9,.,CASSPQIGQARADTQYF,TGTGCCAGCAGCCCCCAGATAGGACAGGCAAGGGCAGATACGCAGTATTTT
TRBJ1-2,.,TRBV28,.,CASSLVQDGLYGYTF,TGTGCCAGCAGTTTGGTACAGGATGGCCTCTATGGCTACACCTTC